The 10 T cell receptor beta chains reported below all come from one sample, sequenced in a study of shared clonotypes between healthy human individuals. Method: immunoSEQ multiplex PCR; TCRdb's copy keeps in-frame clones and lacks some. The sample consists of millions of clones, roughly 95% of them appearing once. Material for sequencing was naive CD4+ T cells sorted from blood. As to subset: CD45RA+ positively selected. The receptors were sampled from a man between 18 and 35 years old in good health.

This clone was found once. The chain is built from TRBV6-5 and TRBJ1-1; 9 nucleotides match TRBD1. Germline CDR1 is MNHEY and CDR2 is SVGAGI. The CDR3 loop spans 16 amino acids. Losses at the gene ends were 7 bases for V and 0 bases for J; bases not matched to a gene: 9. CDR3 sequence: CASTYSQGALNTEAFF. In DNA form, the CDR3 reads TGTGCCAGCACCTACTCACAGGGGGCCCTGAACACTGAAGCTTTCTTT.

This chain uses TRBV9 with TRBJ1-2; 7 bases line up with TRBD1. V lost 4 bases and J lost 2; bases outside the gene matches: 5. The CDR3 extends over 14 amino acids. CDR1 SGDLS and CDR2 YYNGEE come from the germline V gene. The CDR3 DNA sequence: TGTGCCAGCAGCACCCGACAGGGAAACTATGGCTACACCTTC. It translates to CASSTRQGNYGYTF.

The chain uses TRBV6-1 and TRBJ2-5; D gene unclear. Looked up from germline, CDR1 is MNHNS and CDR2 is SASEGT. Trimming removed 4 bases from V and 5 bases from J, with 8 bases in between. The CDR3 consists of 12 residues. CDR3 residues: CASSVNSETQYF. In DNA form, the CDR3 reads TGTGCCAGCAGTGTTAACAGCGAGACCCAGTACTTC.

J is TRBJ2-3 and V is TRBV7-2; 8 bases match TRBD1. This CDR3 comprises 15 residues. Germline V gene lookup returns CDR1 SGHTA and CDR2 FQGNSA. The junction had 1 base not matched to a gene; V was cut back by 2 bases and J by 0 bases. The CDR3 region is CASSLQGASTDTQYF. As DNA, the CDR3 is TGTGCCAGCAGCTTACAGGGGGCAAGCACAGATACGCAGTATTTT.

DNA for the CDR3: TGCGCCAGCAGCCAAGATGGGCAGGGGTACCAGCTAGCCAAAAACATTCAGTACTTC. It translates to CASSQDGQGYQLAKNIQYF. The chain combines TRBV4-3 with TRBJ2-4; possible D gene TRBD1, 6 bases. This CDR3 is built from 19 residues. With 0 bases removed from V and 0 bases from J, the gap between germline ends came to 18 bases. Germline CDR1 LGHNA, CDR2 YSLEER.

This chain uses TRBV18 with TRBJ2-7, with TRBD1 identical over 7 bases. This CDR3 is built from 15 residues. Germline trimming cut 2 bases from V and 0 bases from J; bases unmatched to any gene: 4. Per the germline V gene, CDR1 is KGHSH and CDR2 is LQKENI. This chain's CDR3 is CASSPAGTVSYEQYF. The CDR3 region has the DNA TGTGCCAGCTCACCAGCCGGGACAGTCTCCTACGAGCAGTACTTC. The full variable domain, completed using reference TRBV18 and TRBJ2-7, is NAGVMQNPRHLVRRRGQEARLRCSPMKGHSHVYWYRQLPEEGLKFMVYLQKENIIDESGMPKERFSAEFPKEGPSILRIQQVVRGDSAAYFCASSPAGTVSYEQYFGPGTRLTVT.

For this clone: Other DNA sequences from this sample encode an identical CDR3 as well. The CDR3 loop reads CASRGDRSYEQYF. The CDR3 region has the DNA TGTGCCAGCAGGGGGGACAGAAGCTACGAGCAGTACTTC. This chain joins TRBV6-1 and TRBJ2-7; 7 bases align to TRBD1. Trimming removed 6 bases from V and 3 bases from J; junction bases left unmatched: 5. Germline V lookup: CDR1 MNHNS, CDR2 SASEGT. The CDR3 has 13 residues.

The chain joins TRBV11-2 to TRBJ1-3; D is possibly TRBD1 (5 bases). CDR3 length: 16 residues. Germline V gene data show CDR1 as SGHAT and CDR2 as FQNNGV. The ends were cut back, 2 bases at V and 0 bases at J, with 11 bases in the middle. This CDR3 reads CASSLQRGASGNTIYF. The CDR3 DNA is TGTGCCAGCAGCTTACAGAGAGGGGCCTCTGGAAACACCATATATTTT.

CDR3 nucleotide sequence: TGTGCCAGCAGCTCGAGAACAGGAGTCTACAATGAGCAGTTCTTC. It specifies CASSSRTGVYNEQFF. This chain links TRBV21-1 with TRBJ2-1; the table's D call TRBD1 went unverified against the DNA. TRBV21-1 counts as a pseudogene. This CDR3 is built from 15 residues.

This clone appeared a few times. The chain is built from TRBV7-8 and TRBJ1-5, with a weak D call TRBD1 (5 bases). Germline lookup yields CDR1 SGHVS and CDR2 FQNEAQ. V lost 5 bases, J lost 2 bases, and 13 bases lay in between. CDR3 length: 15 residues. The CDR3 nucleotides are TGTGCCAGCAGCCAAGGAATAGGGGGCAATCAGCCCCAGCATTTT. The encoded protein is CASSQGIGGNQPQHF.